The 32 T cell receptor beta chains listed next were all sequenced from one sample in a study of T cell responses to AZD1222 COVID-19 vaccine. The method was immunoSEQ multiplex PCR; TCRdb's version includes in-frame clones alone and lacks a portion of them. Of about 140,000 clones listed, roughly 90% are singletons. This material consisted of peripheral blood, taken on day 0 of AZD1222 vaccination. Source of these receptors: an adult in good health.

This chain joins TRBV10-2 and TRBJ1-1, with D tentatively TRBD1 (5 bases). The CDR3 covers 15 residues. Trimming cost V 3 bases and J 4 bases, with 15 bases left between them. The germline V gene has CDR1 WSHSY and CDR2 SAAADI. The CDR3 region is CASSDWGKGFTEAFF. The CDR3 DNA sequence: TGCGCCAGCAGTGATTGGGGGAAGGGATTCACTGAAGCTTTCTTT.

The V and J genes are TRBV7-6 and TRBJ1-6; D is undetermined. The CDR3 has 17 residues. The V gene lost 5 bases and the J gene lost 0 bases, with 14 bases spanning the gap. Germline V gives CDR1 SGHVS, CDR2 FNYEAQ. The CDR3 loop reads CASSLRPESSYNSPLHF. Written as DNA, the CDR3 is TGTGCCAGCAGCCTACGACCAGAGAGCTCCTATAATTCACCCCTCCACTTT.

This chain uses TRBV27 with TRBJ1-2; D uncertain. In germline, CDR1 is MNHEY, CDR2 SMNVEV (reference sequence). Trimming took off 8 bases at V and 7 bases at J, with 26 bases between the two ends. The length of the CDR3 is 16 residues. CDR3 nucleotides: TGTGCCAGCGCGTCCCCCACCGGCTCTACCTCGAGTGGCTACACCTTC. Its protein product is CASASPTGSTSSGYTF.

The CDR3 DNA follows: TGTGCCTGGGGCTCCGGAAGACTAGCGGGCCTTAGCTCCTACAATGAGCAGTTCTTC. Amino acid sequence: CAWGSGRLAGLSSYNEQFF. The gene calls are TRBV30 and TRBJ2-1; TRBD2 aligns across 10 bases. The CDR3 has 19 amino acids. CDR1 and CDR2 (germline): GTSNPN, SVGIG (reference sequence). Germline trimming cut 5 bases from V and 0 bases from J; bases unmatched to any gene: 16.

This chain uses TRBV18 with TRBJ1-1, with D hard to call. Trimming took 1 base from V and 1 from J, leaving 7 bases between them. This CDR3 is 14 amino acids long. Looked up from germline, CDR1 is KGHSH and CDR2 is LQKENI. As DNA, the CDR3 is TGTGCCAGCTCACCACTTGGCCCGAACACTGAAGCTTTCTTT. It is translated as CASSPLGPNTEAFF. Together with reference TRBV18 and TRBJ1-1, the CDR3 gives the full variable domain: NAGVMQNPRHLVRRRGQEARLRCSPMKGHSHVYWYRQLPEEGLKFMVYLQKENIIDESGMPKERFSAEFPKEGPSILRIQQVVRGDSAAYFCASSPLGPNTEAFFGQGTRLTVV.

The V call is TRBV19, the J call TRBJ2-1; the match to TRBD1 covers 8 bases. This CDR3 is 19 amino acids long. Germline V gene data show CDR1 as LNHDA and CDR2 as SQIVND (reference sequence). The V segment lost 3 bases and the J segment 1 base; nucleotides outside the gene matches: 14. The DNA for the CDR3 is TGTGCCAGTAGTATGGGCAGGGGGCTATCCACTGCATCCTACAATGAGCAGTTCTTC. This sequence encodes CASSMGRGLSTASYNEQFF.

The rearrangement uses TRBV29-1 and TRBJ2-1; 16 bases map to TRBD2. V was pared by 0 bases and J by 9 bases, with 8 bases of the junction left unmatched. CDR1 is SQVTM, CDR2 ANQGSEA, per germline. The CDR3 is 17 amino acids. This CDR3 is CSVEDGTSGRAWGEQFF. The CDR3 DNA reads TGCAGCGTTGAAGACGGGACTAGCGGGAGGGCCTGGGGTGAGCAGTTCTTC.

The V and J genes are TRBV10-1 and TRBJ2-1; the D is unclear. The CDR3 contains 15 residues. CDR1 is WNHNN and CDR2 is SYGVQD in the germline V gene (reference sequence). The V end lost 4 bases, the J end lost 3 bases, and 13 bases lay between the germline ends. CDR3 sequence (DNA): TGCGCCAGCAGTGTCGATCCAGTCCGCTACAATGAGCAGTTCTTC. Translated: CASSVDPVRYNEQFF.

The J gene is TRBJ2-1, the V gene TRBV7-2, with D perhaps TRBD2 (6 bases). V lost 5 bases and J 5 bases, leaving 16 bases between the germline ends. The CDR3 runs to 15 residues. Germline V gene sequence: CDR1 SGHTA, CDR2 FQGNSA. Here the CDR3 reads CASSLDSGGNNEQFF. CDR3 coding DNA: TGTGCCAGCAGCCTAGACTCCGGAGGGAACAATGAGCAGTTCTTC.

This chain joins TRBV7-9 and TRBJ1-1, with 7 bases matching TRBD1. This CDR3 spans 15 amino acids. Germline-derived CDR1 and CDR2 are SEHNR and FQNEAQ (reference sequence). V lost 1 base and J lost 5; bases outside the gene matches: 7. CDR3: CASSLGARGRTEAFF. In DNA, the CDR3 is TGTGCCAGCAGCTTAGGGGCAAGGGGGCGAACTGAAGCTTTCTTT.

The genes are TRBV28 and TRBJ2-1; no clear D gene. Trimming took off 5 bases at V and 14 bases at J, with 19 bases between the two ends. CDR1 and CDR2 from the germline V gene are MDHEN and SYDVKM. The CDR3 runs 13 residues. This CDR3 is CASSPPSPQFKFF. The CDR3 DNA follows: TGTGCCAGCAGTCCACCCAGTCCCCAGTTTAAGTTCTTC.

This chain joins TRBV9 and TRBJ2-7, with D perhaps given as TRBD1 or TRBD2 (5 bases each). Trimming took off 0 bases at V and 0 bases at J, with 10 bases between the two ends. Germline-derived CDR1 and CDR2 are SGDLS and YYNGEE. The CDR3 runs to 15 residues. CDR3 sequence (DNA): TGTGCCAGCAGCGTAGGGGGGAGAAGCTCCTACGAGCAGTACTTC. Translated, it gives CASSVGGRSSYEQYF.

J is TRBJ1-3 and V is TRBV4-2; no clear D. CDR1 LGHNA and CDR2 YNFKEQ come from the germline V gene. V was shortened by 0 bases and J by 4 bases, with 4 bases between the two germline ends. This CDR3 is built from 13 residues. The DNA for the CDR3 is TGTGCCAGCAGCCAAGAACCGGGAAACACCATATATTTT. Its protein product is CASSQEPGNTIYF.

The chain recombines TRBV7-2 with TRBJ1-6; no firm D call. In germline, CDR1 is SGHTA, CDR2 FQGNSA. The CDR3 consists of 12 residues. Between the trimmed V and J ends, which lost 4 bases and 8 bases, there was a span of 6 bases. For the CDR3, the DNA is TGTGCCAGCAGCTCCCGGCATTCACCCCTCCACTTT. Translated, it gives CASSSRHSPLHF.

This clone was seen just once. V is TRBV7-9 and J is TRBJ1-4; possible D gene TRBD1, 6 bases. Germline V gene sequence: CDR1 SEHNR, CDR2 FQNEAQ (reference sequence). Trimming removed 6 bases from V and 8 bases from J, with 25 bases in between. The CDR3 consists of 17 residues. This chain's CDR3 is CASSSTNLPGHREKLFF. The CDR3 DNA is TGTGCCAGCAGTTCTACTAATTTACCGGGACACCGGGAAAAACTGTTTTTT. The variable domain in full, completed from reference TRBV7-9 and TRBJ1-4, reads DTGVSQNPRHKITKRGQNVTFRCDPISEHNRLYWYRQTLGQGPEFLTYFQNEAQLEKSRLLSDRFSAERPKGSFSTLEIQRTEQGDSAMYLCASSSTNLPGHREKLFFGSGTQLSVL.

This clone was picked up a small number of times. V and J are TRBV29-1 and TRBJ1-2, with D possibly being TRBD1 (5 bases). CDR3 length: 12 amino acids. V was clipped by 2 bases and J by 8 bases, with 12 bases between them. The germline V gene has CDR1 SQVTM and CDR2 ANQGSEA. CDR3 DNA sequence: TGCAGCGTTGAACTCCAGGGTCGGGGCTACACCTTC. It translates to CSVELQGRGYTF. The full variable domain, in which reference TRBV29-1 and TRBJ1-2 provide the parts outside the CDR3, is SAVISQKPSRDICQRGTSLTIQCQVDSQVTMMFWYRQQPGQSLTLIATANQGSEATYESGFVIDKFPISRPNLTFSTLTVSNMSPEDSSIYLCSVELQGRGYTFGSGTRLTVV.

The chain combines TRBV30 with TRBJ1-3, with 8 bases aligning to TRBD1. CDR1 and CDR2 from the germline V gene are GTSNPN and SVGIG (reference sequence). The CDR3 contains 14 residues. V trimming: 4 bases; J trimming: 4 bases; junction bases outside the gene matches: 6. The CDR3 reads CAWTLRGQGNTIYF. Here the CDR3 DNA reads TGTGCCTGGACACTCAGGGGGCAAGGAAACACCATATATTTT.

The sample holds one count of this clone. One end of the junction varies from germline; a read error may be responsible. This chain connects TRBV23-1 to TRBJ1-1; the D gene is possibly TRBD1 (6 bases). TRBV23-1 carries the ORF label, with uncertain function. CDR3 size: 14 residues. This CDR3 is CASSLLWDKRKGAF. CDR3 coding DNA: TGCGCCAGCAGCCTCCTTTGGGACAAGCGGAAAGGGGCATTT.

CDR3 region: CATSDLASQETQYF. The CDR3, as DNA: TGTGCCACCAGTGATTTGGCCAGCCAAGAGACCCAGTACTTC. The chain couples TRBV24-1 to TRBJ2-5; D gene ambiguous. Germline V gene lookup returns CDR1 KGHDR and CDR2 SFDVKD. The CDR3 totals 14 residues. Trimming took 0 bases from V and 1 from J, leaving 5 bases between them.

This clone occurred a few times. The chain is built from TRBV7-2 and TRBJ2-5, with 10 positions matching TRBD2. This CDR3 is built from 14 residues. Germline-derived CDR1 and CDR2 are SGHTA and FQGNSA. Trimming took 5 bases from V and 4 from J; bases not matched to a gene: 4. CDR3: CASSTSGAPETQYF. The CDR3 DNA reads as TGTGCCAGCAGCACTAGCGGGGCACCAGAGACCCAGTACTTC.

The chain combines TRBV6-5 with TRBJ2-7; D unresolved. Per germline, CDR1 MNHEY and CDR2 SVGAGI. The V gene lost 5 bases and the J gene lost 3 bases, with 17 bases spanning the gap. The CDR3 sequence is 15 residues long. For the CDR3, the DNA is TGTGCCAGCAGTCTTCGGACCGCGACGCACTACGAGCAGTACTTC. Amino acid sequence: CASSLRTATHYEQYF.

The chain joins TRBV5-6 to TRBJ2-7; D could derive from TRBD1 or TRBD2 (7 bases each). The CDR3 consists of 15 residues. Germline V gene data show CDR1 as SGHDT and CDR2 as YYEEEE. Trimming removed 1 base from V and 0 bases from J, with 11 bases in between. The CDR3: CASSLIRGGSYEQYF. CDR3 bases: TGTGCCAGCAGCTTGATCAGGGGGGGCTCCTACGAGCAGTACTTC. Using reference TRBV5-6 and TRBJ2-7 for the parts outside the CDR3, the full variable domain is DAGVTQSPTHLIKTRGQQVTLRCSPKSGHDTVSWYQQALGQGPQFIFQYYEEEERQRGNFPDRFSGHQFPNYSSELNVNALLLGDSALYLCASSLIRGGSYEQYFGPGTRLTVT.

The chain links TRBV3-1 (or the pseudogene TRBV3-2) to TRBJ1-6, with a weak D call TRBD1 (5 bases). Trimming stripped 2 bases from V and 10 bases from J, with 6 bases between. The CDR3 length is 12 residues. Germline V gene data show CDR1 as LGHDT and CDR2 as YNNKEL (reference sequence). In DNA form, the CDR3 reads TGTGCCAGCAGCCAAAAGGGGTCACCCCTCCACTTT. Its protein is CASSQKGSPLHF.

This clone was counted a single time. The V and J genes are TRBV7-9 and TRBJ2-1; 7 nucleotides match TRBD2. There are 15 residues in the CDR3. J gave up 7 bases and V 3 bases, and 9 bases lay outside the gene matches. Germline V CDR1 and CDR2: SEHNR, FQNEAQ (reference sequence). The CDR3 bases are TGTGCCAGCAGCTTCCCCCCGGGGGGATCGAATGAGCAGTTCTTC. Translated: CASSFPPGGSNEQFF.

The V call is TRBV6-1, the J call TRBJ1-1; D gene ambiguous. Germline CDR1 and CDR2: MNHNS and SASEGT. Between the trimmed V and J ends, which lost 2 bases and 3 bases, there was a span of 10 bases. The CDR3 has 14 residues. CDR3 sequence: CASSETGHYTEAFF. Written as DNA, the CDR3 is TGTGCCAGCAGTGAAACCGGTCACTACACTGAAGCTTTCTTT.

The J gene is TRBJ1-1, the V gene TRBV6-1; D gene uncertain. The CDR3 length is 14 residues. With 2 bases removed from V and 0 bases from J, the gap between germline ends came to 7 bases. Germline V gives CDR1 MNHNS, CDR2 SASEGT. The CDR3 sequence is CASSESRLNTEAFF. Here the CDR3 DNA reads TGTGCCAGCAGTGAAAGCCGATTGAACACTGAAGCTTTCTTT.

The CDR3 here is CASSLVRDSLYF. In DNA form, the CDR3 reads TGTGCCAGCAGCTTGGTAAGGGACAGCTTATACTTC. The rearrangement links TRBV5-6 to TRBJ2-7; 7 positions match TRBD1. The ends lost 0 bases at V and 13 bases at J; junction bases unmatched: 7. The CDR3 has 12 residues. The germline V gene encodes CDR1 SGHDT and CDR2 YYEEEE.

There are a few counts of this clone. The J gene is TRBJ1-1, the V gene TRBV6-1; D gene unclear. The CDR3 is 15 residues long. Trimming removed 3 bases at V and 0 bases at J, with 11 bases between. Germline loops: CDR1 MNHNS, CDR2 SASEGT. The CDR3 nucleotides read TGTGCCAGCAGTGACCTGACCCGCATGAACACTGAAGCTTTCTTT. This sequence encodes CASSDLTRMNTEAFF.

The genes are TRBV4-1 and TRBJ2-7, with TRBD2 identical over 8 bases. The CDR3 runs to 18 residues. V was clipped by 4 bases and J by 2 bases; unmatched bases: 16. Germline-derived CDR1 and CDR2 are MGHRA and YSYEKL. CDR3 coding DNA: TGCGCCAGCAGCCTCGGACTAGCAGCATCATTAATAACCTACGAGCAGTACTTC. It specifies CASSLGLAASLITYEQYF.

The rearrangement joins TRBV19 to TRBJ2-7; D uncertain. Trimming shortened V by 0 bases and J by 1 base, and 13 bases separated the two germline ends. CDR3 length: 16 residues. Germline lookup yields CDR1 LNHDA and CDR2 SQIVND (reference sequence). The CDR3 DNA reads TGTGCCAGTAGTATAGATCTTGGTCAACGTTCCTACGAGCAGTACTTC. Translated: CASSIDLGQRSYEQYF.

The V call is TRBV3-1 (or the pseudogene TRBV3-2), the J call TRBJ1-5; a possible D gene is TRBD1 (6 bases). Per germline, CDR1 LGHDT and CDR2 YNNKEL (reference sequence). The CDR3 has 17 amino acids. V lost 1 base and J 2 bases, leaving 15 bases between the germline ends. The CDR3 loop reads CASSQGVFRGGNQPQHF. In DNA form, the CDR3 reads TGTGCCAGCAGCCAAGGTGTGTTCAGGGGTGGCAATCAGCCCCAGCATTTT.

The chain has TRBV19 and TRBJ1-4, with 7 bases matching TRBD1. V lost 4 bases and J lost 4; bases outside the gene matches: 6. The CDR3 consists of 15 residues. Germline CDR1 LNHDA, CDR2 SQIVND (reference sequence). CDR3 coding DNA: TGTGCCAGTAGTACGTCGGGACAGCTTAATGAAAAACTGTTTTTT. Its protein product is CASSTSGQLNEKLFF.